This T cell receptor (beta chain) is drawn from a study of spatial heterogeneity in lung cancer. Background on the study: Among detected sequences, beta-chain ones consistently exceeded alpha-chain ones in number. The library had UMIs, and each TCR and UMI pair averaged more than ten raw reads.

Time point noted: sample taken at primary tumor resection. Samples came from 72 TRACERx patients with untreated early-stage lung cancer. Unsorted whole RNA samples from tumor, nontumor lung or frozen PBMC were sequenced. The CDR3 is 14 amino acids. Trimming removed 6 bases at V and 9 bases at J, with 20 bases between. CDR1 and CDR2 (germline): MDHEN, SYDVKM. This clonotype was recorded many times. TCRdb re-called the 5' RACE reads with MiXCR, one entry per CDR3 protein. The sample lists roughly 20,000 distinct CDR3 sequences, about 4.6% seen once, with 7% to 8.5% in the top ten. Sequencing used PBMCs, obtained at surgery. J is TRBJ2-5 and V is TRBV28, with a weak D call TRBD2 (5 bases). The clonotype originates from a male donor with early-stage non-small cell lung cancer. As DNA, the CDR3 is TGTGCCAGCAGGAACCAAGGGAGCGAGAACGCCCAGTACTTC. Translating gives CASRNQGSENAQYF.